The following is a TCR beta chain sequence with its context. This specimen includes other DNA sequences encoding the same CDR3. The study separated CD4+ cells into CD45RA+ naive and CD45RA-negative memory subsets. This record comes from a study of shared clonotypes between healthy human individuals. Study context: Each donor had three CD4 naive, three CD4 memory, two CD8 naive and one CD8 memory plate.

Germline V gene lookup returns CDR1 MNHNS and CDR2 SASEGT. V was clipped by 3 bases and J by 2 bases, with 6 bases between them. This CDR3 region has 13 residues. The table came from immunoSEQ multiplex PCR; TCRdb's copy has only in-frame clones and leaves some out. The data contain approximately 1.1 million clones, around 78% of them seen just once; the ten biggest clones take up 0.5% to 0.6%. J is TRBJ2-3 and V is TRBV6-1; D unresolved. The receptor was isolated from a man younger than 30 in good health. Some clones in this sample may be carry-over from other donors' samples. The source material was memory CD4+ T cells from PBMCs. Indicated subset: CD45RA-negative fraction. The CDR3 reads CASSELLTDTQYF. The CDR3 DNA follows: TGTGCCAGCAGTGAGCTACTCACAGATACGCAGTATTTT.